The 28 T cell receptor beta chains below come from one sample, sequenced in a study of radiotherapy plus CTLA-4 blockade in lung cancer. The method was immunoSEQ multiplex PCR; TCRdb's version includes in-frame clones alone and lacks a portion of them. The sample contains about 110,000 clones, roughly four fifths of which appear only once. Sequencing used peripheral blood, obtained from a patient treated with radiotherapy plus ipilimumab. Source of these receptors: a human donor with non-small cell lung cancer that progressed on radiotherapy plus ipilimumab. Some clones in this sample may be carry-over from other donors' samples.

This clone was seen a few times. The chain links TRBV2 to TRBJ1-2; no clear D gene. Germline V gene data show CDR1 as SNHLY and CDR2 as FYNNEI. The CDR3 has 18 residues. The V end was cut by 0 bases, the J end by 2 bases, with 19 bases between. CDR3 nucleotide sequence: TGTGCCAGCAGTGAAGCGGTTTATGGGGATCCCCCGAACTATGGCTACACCTTC. Its protein is CASSEAVYGDPPNYGYTF.

This clone was counted once. V is TRBV5-1 and J is TRBJ2-2; TRBD1 aligns across 7 bases. The CDR3 runs 15 residues. Germline CDR1 reads SGHRS; CDR2 reads YFSETQ. The V segment lost 4 bases and the J segment 0 bases; nucleotides outside the gene matches: 3. The CDR3 DNA sequence: TGCGCCAGCAGCCCCGGGACAGCGAACACCGGGGAGCTGTTTTTT. This sequence encodes CASSPGTANTGELFF. The full variable domain, rest sourced from reference TRBV5-1 and TRBJ2-2, is KAGVTQTPRYLIKTRGQQVTLSCSPISGHRSVSWYQQTPGQGLQFLFEYFSETQRNKGNFPGRFSGRQFSNSRSEMNVSTLELGDSALYLCASSPGTANTGELFFGEGSRLTVL.

J is TRBJ1-2 and V is TRBV29-1; D gene uncertain. In germline, CDR1 is SQVTM, CDR2 ANQGSEA. V shed 5 bases and J shed 2 bases, with 15 bases lying between them. The CDR3 sequence is 14 residues long. CDR3: CSVRGNTVNYGYTF. The CDR3 DNA follows: TGCAGCGTTCGCGGGAACACGGTAAACTATGGCTACACCTTC.

The DNA for the CDR3 is TGTGCCAGCAGCAGAGCGGGTGGTAAGGATTCACCCCTCCACTTT. Amino acids: CASSRAGGKDSPLHF. This chain uses TRBV5-8 with TRBJ1-6; no clear D. Between the trimmed V and J ends, which lost 4 bases and 8 bases, there was a span of 16 bases. Germline CDR1 reads SGHTS; CDR2 reads YDEGEE. The CDR3 contains 15 residues.

The chain combines TRBV18 with TRBJ2-5; D is undetermined. Trimming removed 3 bases at V and 0 bases at J, with 11 bases between. The germline gives CDR1 KGHSH, CDR2 LQKENI. CDR3 length equals 15 residues. The CDR3 is CASSPLAGYQETQYF. As DNA, the CDR3 is TGTGCCAGCTCACCCCTGGCAGGTTACCAAGAGACCCAGTACTTC.

In DNA form, the CDR3 reads TGTGCCAGTAGTATATCACAGGTCCGAGGAGGACTGTTTTTT. Translating it yields CASSISQVRGGLFF. The chain uses TRBV19 and TRBJ1-4, with D tentatively TRBD1 (5 bases). This CDR3 has 14 amino acids. CDR1 LNHDA and CDR2 SQIVND come from the germline V gene (reference sequence). V was clipped by 2 bases and J by 13 bases, with 17 bases between them.

Only one count was recorded for this clone. The CDR3 spells CASSMTIGRSWSNYGYTF. CDR3 nucleotide sequence: TGTGCCAGTAGCATGACAATTGGGAGGTCCTGGAGCAACTATGGCTACACCTTC. The chain recombines TRBV19 with TRBJ1-2; D uncertain. Germline CDR1 and CDR2: LNHDA and SQIVND (reference sequence). The CDR3 spans 18 residues. V lost 6 bases, J lost 2 bases, and 25 bases lay in between.

The genes are TRBV9 and TRBJ2-7, with D possibly TRBD1 on 5 matching bases. Germline CDR1 is SGDLS and CDR2 is YYNGEE. V lost 4 bases and J 4 bases, leaving 15 bases between the germline ends. The CDR3 spans 14 residues. The CDR3 nucleotides are TGTGCCAGCAGCCCTGGGGCCGTCGGTTACGAGCAGTACTTC. It yields the protein CASSPGAVGYEQYF.

The chain carries TRBV7-2 and TRBJ2-3; 11 bases line up with TRBD2. The germline gives CDR1 SGHTA, CDR2 FQGNSA. There are 16 residues in the CDR3. Germline trimming cut 4 bases from V and 3 bases from J; bases unmatched to any gene: 6. The CDR3, as DNA: TGTGCCAGCAGCTCCTTAGCGGGGGGGCCGACAGATACGCAGTATTTT. Its translation: CASSSLAGGPTDTQYF. Combining the CDR3 with reference TRBV7-2 and TRBJ2-3 gives the whole variable domain GAGVSQSPSNKVTEKGKDVELRCDPISGHTALYWYRQSLGQGLEFLIYFQGNSAPDKSGLPSDRFSAERTGGSVSTLTIQRTQQEDSAVYLCASSSLAGGPTDTQYFGPGTRLTVL.

The V call is TRBV4-3, the J call TRBJ1-6; TRBD1 agrees at 7 bases. Trimming removed 0 bases from V and 5 bases from J; junction bases left unmatched: 7. The germline gives CDR1 LGHNA, CDR2 YSLEER. The CDR3 has 17 residues. CDR3 region: CASSQEETGNNNSPLHF. The CDR3 DNA reads TGCGCCAGCAGCCAAGAAGAGACAGGGAACAATAATTCACCCCTCCACTTT.

The chain links TRBV4-3 to TRBJ1-1; D is unclear. Trimming took off 4 bases at V and 3 bases at J, with 24 bases between the two ends. This CDR3 has 18 amino acids. The germline V gene has CDR1 LGHNA and CDR2 YSLEER. The CDR3 DNA follows: TGCGCCAGCAGCCGCAAAAGGGCGGGCATGGGCTTGGACACTGAAGCTTTCTTT. This sequence encodes CASSRKRAGMGLDTEAFF.

This clone has just a few counts. The chain couples TRBV6-5 to TRBJ2-7; TRBD2 aligns across 8 bases. The germline gives CDR1 MNHEY, CDR2 SVGAGI. With 5 bases clipped from V and 9 bases from J, the junction kept 15 bases outside the gene matches. The CDR3 has 15 amino acids. CDR3 sequence: CASSAPTSEGWLQYF. CDR3 bases: TGTGCCAGCAGTGCACCGACTAGCGAGGGGTGGTTGCAGTACTTC.

The chain couples TRBV5-1 to TRBJ2-2; TRBD1 matches 7 bases. Germline V CDR1 and CDR2: SGHRS, YFSETQ. V was pared by 4 bases and J by 1 base, with 7 bases of the junction left unmatched. The CDR3 length is 16 residues. DNA of the CDR3: TGCGCCAGCAGCCGAGGGACAGACCTGAACACCGGGGAGCTGTTTTTT. Translating it yields CASSRGTDLNTGELFF.

This clone was observed a handful of times. This sequence joins TRBV7-9 and TRBJ1-5, with 8 bases matching TRBD1. Trimming cost V 1 base and J 1 base; bases outside gene matches: 6. Germline V gives CDR1 SEHNR, CDR2 FQNEAQ (reference sequence). This CDR3 spans 17 amino acids. In DNA form, the CDR3 reads TGTGCCAGCAGCTTAGGACAGGGGAGGTTCAGCAATCAGCCCCAGCATTTT. It specifies CASSLGQGRFSNQPQHF. The entire variable domain, with the rest obtained from reference TRBV7-9 and TRBJ1-5, is as follows: DTGVSQNPRHKITKRGQNVTFRCDPISEHNRLYWYRQTLGQGPEFLTYFQNEAQLEKSRLLSDRFSAERPKGSFSTLEIQRTEQGDSAMYLCASSLGQGRFSNQPQHFGDGTRLSIL.

The V call is TRBV7-2, the J call TRBJ2-5; a weak D match, TRBD1 (5 bases). CDR1 and CDR2 (germline): SGHTA, FQGNSA. Trimming removed 7 bases at V and 5 bases at J, with 17 bases between. CDR3 length equals 14 residues. The CDR3 loop reads CASTKNQGPETQYF. CDR3 coding DNA: TGTGCCAGCACCAAAAACCAGGGCCCGGAGACCCAGTACTTC.

The rearrangement uses TRBV30 and TRBJ1-2, with D perhaps matching TRBD1 (6 bases). Trimming removed 5 bases from V and 5 bases from J, with 24 bases in between. The CDR3 length is 16 residues. Germline lookup yields CDR1 GTSNPN and CDR2 SVGIG (reference sequence). Here the CDR3 DNA reads TGTGCCTGGGATATAACGGAACAGGGAATGGGGTATGGCTACACCTTC. It specifies CAWDITEQGMGYGYTF.

The chain joins TRBV4-3 to TRBJ2-4; D gene ambiguous. V lost 0 bases to trimming and J lost 7 bases, with 7 bases between them. This CDR3 has 13 amino acids. Germline CDR1 reads LGHNA; CDR2 reads YSLEER. CDR3: CASSQDLRNIQYF. CDR3 in DNA: TGCGCCAGCAGCCAAGATCTCCGTAACATTCAGTACTTC.

This rearrangement joins TRBV30 to TRBJ2-7, with 7 bases lining up with TRBD1. The CDR3 is 13 amino acids. V lost 0 bases and J lost 12; bases outside the gene matches: 11. Germline V CDR1 and CDR2: GTSNPN, SVGIG (reference sequence). CDR3 DNA: TGTGCCTGGAGTGTAGTCTCAGGGGGAAGTTGGTACTTC. This sequence encodes CAWSVVSGGSWYF.

The rearrangement joins TRBV11-3 to TRBJ1-5, with a tentative D call TRBD1 (5 bases). Deletions cut 5 bases from V and 0 bases from J, with 14 bases between. The germline V gene encodes CDR1 SGHNT and CDR2 YENEEA. The CDR3 runs 16 residues. CDR3 sequence reads: CASSLRRGYSNQPQHF. The CDR3, as DNA: TGTGCCAGCAGCCTTCGACGGGGGTATAGCAATCAGCCCCAGCATTTT.

Only a few counts were recorded for this clone. The chain carries TRBV6-5 and TRBJ1-1; TRBD1 agrees at 7 bases. With V trimmed by 6 bases and J by 4 bases, 5 bases remained unmatched. CDR1 and CDR2 (germline): MNHEY, SVGAGI. The CDR3 runs 13 residues. The CDR3 region is CASREGQFTEAFF. As DNA, the CDR3 is TGTGCCAGCAGGGAGGGACAGTTCACTGAAGCTTTCTTT.

This clone was observed a single time. The genes are TRBV6-6 and TRBJ1-6, with 8 bases matching TRBD1. CDR1 is MNHNY and CDR2 is SVGAGI in the germline V gene (reference sequence). CDR3 length: 15 residues. With 2 bases clipped from V and 8 bases from J, the junction kept 5 bases outside the gene matches. CDR3 region: CASSYPGGQDSPLHF. The CDR3 DNA sequence: TGTGCCAGCAGTTACCCAGGGGGCCAGGATTCACCCCTCCACTTT.

The chain has TRBV10-3 and TRBJ1-1; 10 nucleotides match TRBD1. This CDR3 is built from 14 residues. Trimming at V came to 6 bases and at J to 5 bases, leaving 6 bases not matched to a gene. Germline CDR1 reads ENHRY; CDR2 reads SYGVKD. The CDR3 DNA follows: TGTGCCATCAGACCCGGGACAGGGGTTACTGAAGCTTTCTTT. Translating gives CAIRPGTGVTEAFF.

This chain uses TRBV5-4 with TRBJ2-4, with TRBD2 matching over 8 bases. CDR3 length equals 16 residues. V lost 2 bases, J lost 0 bases, and 4 bases stayed unmatched. Germline assignment: CDR1 SGHNT and CDR2 YYREEE (reference sequence). The CDR3 DNA reads as TGTGCCAGCAGCTTCAGCGGGGGACTAGCCAAAAACATTCAGTACTTC. This encodes CASSFSGGLAKNIQYF.

J is TRBJ2-1 and V is TRBV27; 8 positions agree with TRBD1. CDR1 is MNHEY and CDR2 is SMNVEV in the germline V gene (reference sequence). The junction had 7 bases not matched to a gene; V was cut back by 10 bases and J by 5 bases. This CDR3 comprises 13 residues. This CDR3 reads CATTGTGHNEQFF. CDR3 sequence (DNA): TGTGCCACCACCGGGACAGGCCACAATGAGCAGTTCTTC.

The rearrangement joins TRBV9 to TRBJ2-3; D unclear. Germline V lookup: CDR1 SGDLS, CDR2 YYNGEE. CDR3 length equals 14 residues. Trimming pared 0 bases from V and 3 bases from J, leaving 8 bases between. Here the CDR3 reads CASSVERPTDTQYF. DNA of the CDR3: TGTGCCAGCAGCGTAGAAAGGCCAACAGATACGCAGTATTTT.

The chain recombines TRBV4-2 with TRBJ2-1; TRBD1 matches 9 bases. The CDR3 loop spans 16 amino acids. Per germline, CDR1 LGHNA and CDR2 YNFKEQ. The J segment lost 3 bases and the V segment lost 1 base, leaving 4 bases of the junction unmatched. The CDR3 sequence: CASSQGDRDFYNEQFF. The CDR3 DNA reads TGTGCCAGCAGCCAAGGGGACAGGGATTTCTACAATGAGCAGTTCTTC.

The chain recombines TRBV5-4 with TRBJ2-2, with D perhaps assigned TRBD1 or TRBD2 (5 bases each). Germline-derived CDR1 and CDR2 are SGHNT and YYREEE (reference sequence). The CDR3 runs to 15 residues. V lost 0 bases and J 4 bases, leaving 10 bases between the germline ends. CDR3: CASSLAGGGTGELFF. The CDR3 coding sequence is TGTGCCAGCAGCTTGGCCGGTGGGGGCACCGGGGAGCTGTTTTTT. Combining the CDR3 with reference TRBV5-4 and TRBJ2-2 gives the whole variable domain ETGVTQSPTHLIKTRGQQVTLRCSSQSGHNTVSWYQQALGQGPQFIFQYYREEENGRGNFPPRFSGLQFPNYSSELNVNALELDDSALYLCASSLAGGGTGELFFGEGSRLTVL.

This clone was found once. The chain joins TRBV5-1 to TRBJ2-7; 15 nucleotides align to TRBD2. J was trimmed by 3 bases and V by 4 bases; bases with no gene match: 5. This CDR3 region has 16 residues. Per the germline V gene, CDR1 is SGHRS and CDR2 is YFSETQ. The CDR3 spells CASSRTSGGAFYEQYF. In DNA, the CDR3 is TGCGCCAGCAGCAGGACTAGCGGGGGGGCCTTCTACGAGCAGTACTTC.